These 25 T cell receptor beta chains originate from one sample sequenced in a study of shared clonotypes between healthy human individuals. The table came from immunoSEQ multiplex PCR; TCRdb's copy has only in-frame clones and leaves some out. Here the sample spans about 1.5 million clones, roughly 96% being singletons. Sequenced sample: naive CD4+ T cells sorted from blood. Subset of the sample: CD45RA+ positively selected. These receptors were taken from a man aged 30 to 45 in good health.

This chain joins TRBV15 and TRBJ2-7; 8 nucleotides align to TRBD2. CDR1 and CDR2 from the germline V gene are LNHNV and YYDKDF (reference sequence). The CDR3 sequence is 16 residues long. V lost 0 bases and J lost 2; bases outside the gene matches: 6. CDR3 region: CATSRESSGAAYEQYF. DNA of the CDR3: TGTGCCACCAGCAGAGAGAGTAGCGGGGCGGCCTACGAGCAGTACTTC.

The chain joins TRBV7-2 to TRBJ2-7; no clear D. CDR1 SGHTA and CDR2 FQGNSA come from the germline V gene. The length of the CDR3 is 12 residues. V lost 5 bases and J lost 2, with 7 bases in between. In DNA form, the CDR3 reads TGTGCCAGCAGCCCGACAACCTACGAGCAGTACTTC. Protein: CASSPTTYEQYF. Based on the CDR3 plus reference TRBV7-2 and TRBJ2-7, the full variable domain is GAGVSQSPSNKVTEKGKDVELRCDPISGHTALYWYRQSLGQGLEFLIYFQGNSAPDKSGLPSDRFSAERTGGSVSTLTIQRTQQEDSAVYLCASSPTTYEQYFGPGTRLTVT.

With regard to this clone: At the DNA level, this CDR3 is encoded by other sequences in the same sample as well. The chain combines TRBV9 with TRBJ2-1; TRBD2 matches at 8 bases. The CDR3 has 15 amino acids. The trim removed 2 bases at V and 3 bases at J, leaving 4 bases unmatched. Germline values: CDR1 SGDLS, CDR2 YYNGEE. The CDR3 loop is CASSVGLADYNEQFF. The CDR3 DNA sequence: TGTGCCAGCAGCGTCGGACTAGCAGACTACAATGAGCAGTTCTTC.

The genes are TRBV5-4 and TRBJ2-5; unclear D gene. CDR1 and CDR2 (germline): SGHNT, YYREEE (reference sequence). Deletions cut 4 bases from V and 4 bases from J, with 14 bases between. The CDR3 consists of 14 residues. Here the CDR3 reads CASSLPGPGETQYF. CDR3 DNA: TGTGCCAGCAGCCTACCTGGACCTGGAGAGACCCAGTACTTC.

J is TRBJ2-7 and V is TRBV7-2, with 11 bases that match TRBD1. Germline CDR1 reads SGHTA; CDR2 reads FQGNSA. This CDR3 is built from 15 residues. Unmatched junction bases numbered 11, after V lost 7 bases and J lost 6 bases. CDR3 in amino acids: CASTSWDRGTFEQYF. The CDR3 DNA reads as TGTGCCAGCACCTCTTGGGACAGGGGGACTTTCGAGCAGTACTTC.

V usage is TRBV2 and J usage is TRBJ2-1; D is possibly TRBD2 (6 bases). V lost 3 bases, J lost 0 bases, and 15 bases lay in between. CDR1 SNHLY and CDR2 FYNNEI come from the germline V gene. This CDR3 has 17 residues. CDR3 coding DNA: TGTGCCAGCAGTGAGGGTAAGGCGGGGCGCTCCTACAATGAGCAGTTCTTC. Translation gives CASSEGKAGRSYNEQFF.

The rearrangement links TRBV6-6 to TRBJ2-7; TRBD2 might be the D (5 bases). Germline CDR1 reads MNHNY; CDR2 reads SVGAGI (reference sequence). The CDR3 is 13 residues long. Between the trimmed V and J ends, which lost 7 bases and 3 bases, there was a span of 13 bases. The chain's CDR3 is CASNKNSGYEQYF. CDR3 sequence (DNA): TGTGCCAGCAACAAAAACAGCGGCTACGAGCAGTACTTC.

J is TRBJ1-1 and V is TRBV27; maybe TRBD1 (5 bases). There are 13 residues in the CDR3. CDR1 and CDR2 (germline): MNHEY, SMNVEV (reference sequence). V lost 8 bases and J 4 bases, leaving 14 bases between the germline ends. The DNA for the CDR3 is TGTGCCAGCCAAATGCTACAGGCCACTGAAGCTTTCTTT. Protein product: CASQMLQATEAFF.

This chain connects TRBV6-1 to TRBJ1-1; D perhaps matches TRBD1 (5 bases). The germline CDR1 and CDR2 sequences are MNHNS and SASEGT. The CDR3 consists of 15 residues. The V end lost 5 bases, the J end lost 0 bases, and 13 bases lay between the germline ends. CDR3 loop: CASSLSGTLNTEAFF. The CDR3, as DNA: TGTGCCAGCAGTCTTTCCGGGACTCTGAACACTGAAGCTTTCTTT.

The CDR3 nucleotides read TGTGCCAGCAGAGGGGGCGGCTGGGATAACATTCAGTACTTC. This gives the protein CASRGGGWDNIQYF. The rearrangement joins TRBV6-5 to TRBJ2-4; 7 bases match TRBD1. J was trimmed by 7 bases and V by 6 bases; bases with no gene match: 9. CDR1 and CDR2 (germline): MNHEY, SVGAGI. There are 14 residues in the CDR3.

This clone was counted once. The chain links TRBV27 to TRBJ1-5; D is undetermined. CDR1 and CDR2 (germline): MNHEY, SMNVEV (reference sequence). The CDR3 is made up of 11 amino acids. Trimming pared 10 bases from V and 7 bases from J, leaving 11 bases between. CDR3 DNA sequence: TGTGCCATCATGCAGCCCCAGCCCCAGCATTTT. This translates into CAIMQPQPQHF.

V usage is TRBV7-8 and J usage is TRBJ2-7; 7 nucleotides match TRBD2. V lost 5 bases to trimming and J lost 4 bases; unmatched junction nucleotides: 5. Germline assignment: CDR1 SGHVS and CDR2 FQNEAQ. The CDR3 contains 13 residues. Here the CDR3 reads CASSPGLTYEQYF. In DNA form, the CDR3 reads TGTGCCAGCAGCCCGGGACTAACTTACGAGCAGTACTTC.

V is TRBV9 and J is TRBJ2-3; tentatively, D is TRBD1 or TRBD2 (5 bases each). The V end lost 3 bases, the J end lost 2 bases, and 13 bases lay between the germline ends. This CDR3 spans 15 amino acids. Germline lookup yields CDR1 SGDLS and CDR2 YYNGEE. CDR3 bases: TGTGCCAGCAGCGGCGAGGGGAACCCCACAGATACGCAGTATTTT. It is translated as CASSGEGNPTDTQYF.

V usage is TRBV5-1 and J usage is TRBJ2-3; 10 bases agree with TRBD1. Trimming took 2 bases from V and 4 from J; bases not matched to a gene: 13. CDR3 length: 18 amino acids. Germline CDR1 is SGHRS and CDR2 is YFSETQ. CDR3 region: CASSLLRAGTGVPDTQYF. The CDR3 DNA sequence: TGCGCCAGCAGCTTACTAAGGGCCGGGACAGGGGTCCCAGATACGCAGTATTTT.

V is TRBV9 and J is TRBJ2-1; TRBD2 aligns across 14 bases. J lost 8 bases, V lost 5 bases, and 15 bases had no gene match. Per the germline V gene, CDR1 is SGDLS and CDR2 is YYNGEE. The CDR3 is made up of 18 amino acids. CDR3 DNA sequence: TGTGCCAGCAGGAGAACCCACTTGGGACTAGCGGGAGTCCATGAGCAGTTCTTC. Protein product: CASRRTHLGLAGVHEQFF. Together with reference TRBV9 and TRBJ2-1, the CDR3 gives the full variable domain: DSGVTQTPKHLITATGQRVTLRCSPRSGDLSVYWYQQSLDQGLQFLIQYYNGEERAKGNILERFSAQQFPDLHSELNLSSLELGDSALYFCASRRTHLGLAGVHEQFFGPGTRLTVL.

This chain links TRBV7-9 with TRBJ1-2; no definite D call. Trimming pared 5 bases from V and 0 bases from J, leaving 16 bases between. This CDR3 is built from 16 residues. CDR1 SEHNR and CDR2 FQNEAQ come from the germline V gene (reference sequence). CDR3 nucleotides: TGTGCCAGCAGCCCCCTAGTGGCGGAAGCTAACTATGGCTACACCTTC. Protein product: CASSPLVAEANYGYTF. Using reference TRBV7-9 and TRBJ1-2 for the parts outside the CDR3, the full variable domain is DTGVSQNPRHKITKRGQNVTFRCDPISEHNRLYWYRQTLGQGPEFLTYFQNEAQLEKSRLLSDRFSAERPKGSFSTLEIQRTEQGDSAMYLCASSPLVAEANYGYTFGSGTRLTVV.

This chain links TRBV6-6 with TRBJ1-4, with a tentative D call TRBD1 (5 bases). The CDR3 length is 15 residues. V lost 4 bases, J lost 0 bases, and 9 bases lay in between. Germline CDR1 and CDR2: MNHNY and SVGAGI (reference sequence). The CDR3 sequence: CASSLQETTNEKLFF. The CDR3 DNA sequence: TGTGCCAGCAGTTTACAGGAGACAACTAATGAAAAACTGTTTTTT.

The V and J genes are TRBV13 and TRBJ2-2; D gene ambiguous. This CDR3 is 14 amino acids long. V was clipped by 2 bases and J by 4 bases, with 8 bases between them. Germline values: CDR1 PRHDT, CDR2 FYEKMQ (reference sequence). The CDR3 DNA is TGTGCCAGCAGCTTACTACGGACCACCGGGGAGCTGTTTTTT. Translation: CASSLLRTTGELFF.

In its sample, this clone was seen once. The gene calls are TRBV9 and TRBJ2-2, with 7 bases fitting TRBD2. The germline V gene encodes CDR1 SGDLS and CDR2 YYNGEE. V gave up 0 bases and J gave up 5 bases; unmatched junction bases: 19. The CDR3 spans 20 residues. CDR3 sequence: CASSVALGGSASVGTGELFF. CDR3 nucleotides: TGTGCCAGCAGCGTAGCTTTAGGCGGGAGTGCGTCTGTCGGGACCGGGGAGCTGTTTTTT.

CDR3 loop: CASSRRQGEETQYF. The CDR3, as DNA: TGTGCCAGTAGTAGACGACAGGGGGAAGAGACCCAGTACTTC. The chain couples TRBV19 to TRBJ2-5; TRBD1 matches 9 bases. This CDR3 comprises 14 residues. Germline V CDR1 and CDR2: LNHDA, SQIVND (reference sequence). The J segment lost 3 bases and the V segment lost 4 bases, leaving 3 bases of the junction unmatched.

The chain is built from TRBV28 and TRBJ1-2; TRBD1 aligns across 7 bases. Germline loops: CDR1 MDHEN, CDR2 SYDVKM. The CDR3 totals 14 residues. Trimming cost V 5 bases and J 3 bases; bases outside gene matches: 6. CDR3 region: CASSAGGGYYGYTF. DNA for the CDR3: TGTGCCAGCAGTGCAGGGGGAGGGTACTATGGCTACACCTTC.

V gene TRBV10-1 combines with J gene TRBJ2-3, with D perhaps matching TRBD1 or TRBD2 (6 bases each). The V end lost 2 bases, the J end lost 4 bases, and 10 bases lay between the germline ends. Germline values: CDR1 WNHNN, CDR2 SYGVQD (reference sequence). The CDR3 is 14 amino acids. The CDR3 bases are TGCGCCAGCAGTGAGGGGGGGCTGTCAGATACGCAGTATTTT. Its protein is CASSEGGLSDTQYF.

V is TRBV18 and J is TRBJ2-1; 8 bases map to TRBD2. Trimming took 4 bases from V and 4 from J; bases not matched to a gene: 9. There are 16 residues in the CDR3. CDR1 and CDR2 from the germline V gene are KGHSH and LQKENI. The CDR3 coding sequence is TGTGCCAGCTCACTTGCGCCCATAGCGGGGTACAATGAGCAGTTCTTC. Its translation is CASSLAPIAGYNEQFF.

The CDR3 sequence is CASSVEFGGNTQYF. CDR3 nucleotides: TGTGCCAGCAGCGTAGAGTTCGGCGGCAATACGCAGTATTTT. The chain is built from TRBV9 and TRBJ2-3; no clear D gene. This CDR3 has 14 amino acids. Germline CDR1 SGDLS, CDR2 YYNGEE. V lost 0 bases and J 7 bases, leaving 12 bases between the germline ends.

V is TRBV29-1 and J is TRBJ1-1; D remains ambiguous. The V gene's germline CDR1 is SQVTM and CDR2 ANQGSEA. V lost 6 bases to trimming and J lost 6 bases, with 17 bases between them. This CDR3 comprises 13 residues. CDR3 region: CSVAGNEEPEAFF. DNA for the CDR3: TGCAGCGTCGCGGGGAATGAAGAACCTGAAGCTTTCTTT.